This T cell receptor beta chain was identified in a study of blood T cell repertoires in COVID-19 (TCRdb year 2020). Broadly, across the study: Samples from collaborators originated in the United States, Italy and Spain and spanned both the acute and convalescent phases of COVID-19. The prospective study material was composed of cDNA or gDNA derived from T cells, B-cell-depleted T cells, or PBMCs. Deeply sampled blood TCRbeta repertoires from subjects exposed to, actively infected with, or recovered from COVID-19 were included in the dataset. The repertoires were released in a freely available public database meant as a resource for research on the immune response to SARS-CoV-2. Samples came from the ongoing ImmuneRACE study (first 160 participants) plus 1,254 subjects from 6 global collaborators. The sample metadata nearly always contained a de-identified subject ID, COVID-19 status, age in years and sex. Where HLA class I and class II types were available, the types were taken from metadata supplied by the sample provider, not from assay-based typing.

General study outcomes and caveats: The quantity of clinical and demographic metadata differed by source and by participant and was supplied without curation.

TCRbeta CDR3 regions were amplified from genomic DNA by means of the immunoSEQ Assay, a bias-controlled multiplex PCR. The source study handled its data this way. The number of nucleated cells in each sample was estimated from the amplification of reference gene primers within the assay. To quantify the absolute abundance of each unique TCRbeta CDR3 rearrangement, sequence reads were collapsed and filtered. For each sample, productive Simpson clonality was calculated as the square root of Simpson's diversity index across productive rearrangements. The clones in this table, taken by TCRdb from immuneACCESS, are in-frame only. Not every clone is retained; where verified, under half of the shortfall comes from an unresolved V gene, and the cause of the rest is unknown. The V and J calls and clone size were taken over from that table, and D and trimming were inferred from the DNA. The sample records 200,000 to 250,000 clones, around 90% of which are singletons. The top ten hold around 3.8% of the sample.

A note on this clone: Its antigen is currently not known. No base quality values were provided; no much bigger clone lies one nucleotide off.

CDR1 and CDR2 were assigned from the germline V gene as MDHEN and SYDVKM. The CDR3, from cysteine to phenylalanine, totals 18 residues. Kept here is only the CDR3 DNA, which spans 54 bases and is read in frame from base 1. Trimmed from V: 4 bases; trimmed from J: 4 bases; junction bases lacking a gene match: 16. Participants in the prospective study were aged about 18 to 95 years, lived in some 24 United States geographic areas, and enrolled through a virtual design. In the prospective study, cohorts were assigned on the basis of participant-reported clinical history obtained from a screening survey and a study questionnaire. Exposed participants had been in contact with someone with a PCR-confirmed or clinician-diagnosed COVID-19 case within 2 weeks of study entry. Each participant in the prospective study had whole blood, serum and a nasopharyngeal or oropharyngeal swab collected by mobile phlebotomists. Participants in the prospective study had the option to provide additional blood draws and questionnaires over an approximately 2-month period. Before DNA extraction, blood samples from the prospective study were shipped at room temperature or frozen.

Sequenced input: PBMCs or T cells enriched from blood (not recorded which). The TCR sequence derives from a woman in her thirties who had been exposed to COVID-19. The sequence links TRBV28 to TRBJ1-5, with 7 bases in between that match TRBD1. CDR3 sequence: CASSSGVLHRGWNQPQHF. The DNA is TGTGCCAGCAGTTCCGGGGTCTTACACAGGGGATGGAATCAGCCCCAGCATTTT. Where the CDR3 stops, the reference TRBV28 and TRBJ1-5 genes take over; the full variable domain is DVKVTQSSRYLVKRTGEKVFLECVQDMDHENMFWYRQDPGLGLRLIYFSYDVKMKEKGDIPEGYSVSREKKERFSLILESASTNQTSMYLCASSSGVLHRGWNQPQHFGDGTRLSIL.